These T cell receptor beta chains were read from a single sample in a study of blood T cell repertoires in COVID-19. Repertoires were generated with immunoSEQ multiplex PCR, while TCRdb's copy carries only in-frame clones and drops some. This table holds a few hundred thousand clones, 65% to 90% found once. The sequencing sample was made of peripheral blood. The receptor source for this set is a human donor in a cohort sampled during active COVID-19. Each CDR3 is given with its conserved first and last residue. The D gene is left open where the match is weak. Size is stated for part of the rows, as once, few or many counts, or as a class when the clone is expanded.

V: TRBV12-3/TRBV12-4; size: many; D: NA; J: TRBJ1-5; CDR3: CASSLRENQPQHF; DNA: TGTGCCAGCAGTTTACGGGAAAATCAGCCCCAGCATTTT
V: TRBV27; size: NA; D: TRBD1; J: TRBJ1-2; CDR3: CASSRDPQGYNYGYTF; DNA: TGTGCCAGCAGTCGAGACCCACAGGGGTATAACTATGGCTACACCTTC
V: TRBV4-1; size: NA; D: TRBD1; J: TRBJ1-1; CDR3: CASSLDRTRGAEAFF; DNA: TGCGCCAGCAGCCTCGACAGGACCAGGGGGGCTGAAGCTTTCTTT
V: TRBV6-5; size: NA; D: TRBD1; J: TRBJ1-2; CDR3: CASLHKGDRGDGYTF; DNA: TGTGCCAGCCTCCATAAGGGGGACAGGGGGGATGGCTACACCTTC
V: TRBV7-9; size: medium-sized; D: TRBD2; J: TRBJ2-2; CDR3: CASSLGSGGRFTGELFF; DNA: TGTGCCAGCAGCTTAGGGAGCGGGGGCCGCTTTACCGGGGAGCTGTTTTTT
V: TRBV4-1; size: NA; D: TRBD2; J: TRBJ2-1; CDR3: CASEEGGLAVFRGNEQFF; DNA: TGCGCCAGCGAAGAGGGGGGACTAGCGGTTTTCCGTGGGAATGAGCAGTTCTTC
V: TRBV6-4; size: NA; D: NA; J: TRBJ1-2; CDR3: CASSVTPGDSGYTF; DNA: TGTGCCAGCAGTGTTACTCCGGGGGATAGTGGCTACACCTTC
V: TRBV3-1/TRBV3-2; size: NA; D: NA; J: TRBJ2-7; CDR3: CASSQGAGFAREQYF; DNA: TGTGCCAGCAGCCAAGGGGCAGGGTTCGCGAGGGAGCAGTACTTC
V: TRBV24-1; size: NA; D: NA; J: TRBJ2-2; CDR3: CATSDPGRGNTGELFF; DNA: TGTGCCACCAGTGATCCTGGACGGGGGAACACCGGGGAGCTGTTTTTT
V: TRBV29-1; size: NA; D: TRBD1; J: TRBJ1-1; CDR3: CSVEMDRGSTEAFF; DNA: TGCAGCGTTGAAATGGACAGGGGGTCAACTGAAGCTTTCTTT
V: TRBV1; size: NA; D: NA; J: TRBJ2-1; CDR3: CTSSRRLAEYNEQFF; DNA: TGCACCAGCAGCCGTAGGCTAGCGGAGTACAATGAGCAGTTCTTC
V: TRBV2; size: NA; D: TRBD1; J: TRBJ1-2; CDR3: CASLEEPGQDHYGYTF; DNA: TGTGCCAGCCTCGAAGAACCGGGACAGGACCACTATGGCTACACCTTC
V: TRBV13; size: NA; D: TRBD1; J: TRBJ1-3; CDR3: CASSYSPGTGIGNTIYF; DNA: TGTGCCAGCAGCTACAGTCCCGGGACAGGGATCGGAAACACCATATATTTT
V: TRBV7-2; size: NA; D: NA; J: TRBJ1-1; CDR3: CASTLSVEAFF; DNA: TGTGCCAGCACCCTCTCGGTTGAAGCTTTCTTT
V: TRBV6-1; size: NA; D: NA; J: TRBJ1-6; CDR3: CASSEARGHGTLHF; DNA: TGTGCCAGCAGTGAAGCACGTGGGCACGGTACCCTCCACTTT
V: TRBV9; size: NA; D: TRBD1; J: TRBJ1-2; CDR3: CASSVEGTGSYGYTF; DNA: TGTGCCAGCAGCGTAGAGGGGACAGGTTCCTATGGCTACACCTTC
V: TRBV19; size: NA; D: NA; J: TRBJ1-2; CDR3: CASSIDLSDSRSLLYGYTF; DNA: TGTGCCAGTAGTATAGATCTATCCGACAGCCGTTCCCTTCTTTATGGCTACACCTTC
V: TRBV24-1; size: NA; D: NA; J: TRBJ1-5; CDR3: CATSDPMRDSNQPQHF; DNA: TGTGCCACCAGTGATCCTATGAGGGATAGCAATCAGCCCCAGCATTTT
V: TRBV6-5; size: NA; D: TRBD1; J: TRBJ2-3; CDR3: CASSSIQGTDTQYF; DNA: TGTGCCAGCAGCTCGATACAGGGGACAGATACGCAGTATTTT
V: TRBV3-1/TRBV3-2; size: NA; D: TRBD2; J: TRBJ2-3; CDR3: CASSQDFSGGGSTDTQYF; DNA: TGTGCCAGCAGCCAAGACTTTAGCGGGGGGGGTAGCACAGATACGCAGTATTTT
V: TRBV24-1; size: NA; D: TRBD1; J: TRBJ1-2; CDR3: CATSEVGQGTGYGYTF; DNA: TGTGCCACCAGTGAGGTAGGACAGGGGACGGGCTATGGCTACACCTTC
V: TRBV7-9; size: NA; D: TRBD1; J: TRBJ1-2; CDR3: CASSLVGQGNYGYTF; DNA: TGTGCCAGCAGCTTAGTAGGACAGGGGAACTATGGCTACACCTTC
V: TRBV15; size: NA; D: NA; J: TRBJ1-2; CDR3: CATSHAGEYGYTF; DNA: TGTGCCACCAGCCATGCAGGGGAATATGGCTACACCTTC
V: TRBV7-7; size: NA; D: NA; J: TRBJ2-2; CDR3: CASSLGATGELFF; DNA: TGTGCCAGCAGCTTAGGGGCCACCGGGGAGCTGTTTTTT
V: TRBV10-2; size: NA; D: NA; J: TRBJ1-5; CDR3: CASSVEVSNQPQHF; DNA: TGCGCCAGCAGCGTCGAGGTTAGCAATCAGCCCCAGCATTTT
V: TRBV7-3; size: NA; D: TRBD1; J: TRBJ2-2; CDR3: CASSIGRGSPGELFF; DNA: TGTGCCAGCAGTATCGGCAGGGGGTCACCCGGGGAGCTGTTTTTT
V: TRBV20-1; size: NA; D: NA; J: TRBJ1-5; CDR3: CSATQRGPQHF; DNA: TGCAGTGCTACCCAAAGGGGGCCCCAGCATTTT
V: TRBV6-5; size: NA; D: TRBD1; J: TRBJ2-2; CDR3: CASSSDRGIPRELFF; DNA: TGTGCCAGCAGTTCGGACAGGGGCATACCTAGGGAGCTGTTTTTT
V: TRBV27; size: NA; D: NA; J: TRBJ2-3; CDR3: CASSMGLSDTQYF; DNA: TGTGCCAGCAGTATGGGACTGTCGGATACGCAGTATTTT
V: TRBV10-3; size: NA; D: TRBD1; J: TRBJ2-2; CDR3: CAIRGDRGGTGELFF; DNA: TGTGCCATCAGGGGGGACAGGGGAGGAACCGGGGAGCTGTTTTTT
V: TRBV5-4; size: NA; D: TRBD2; J: TRBJ2-2; CDR3: CASSLSGDKAMGELFF; DNA: TGTGCCAGCAGCTTGAGCGGGGATAAAGCTATGGGGGAGCTGTTTTTT
V: TRBV24-1; size: NA; D: NA; J: TRBJ1-5; CDR3: CATSSRAHQPQHF; DNA: TGTGCCACCAGTTCCAGGGCCCATCAGCCCCAGCATTTT
V: TRBV19; size: once; D: NA; J: TRBJ1-2; CDR3: CASSISRGNYGYTF; DNA: TGTGCCAGTAGTATCAGTAGGGGGAACTATGGCTACACCTTC
V: TRBV21-1; size: few; D: NA; J: TRBJ1-1; CDR3: CASSKGTPAGAFF; DNA: TGTGCCAGCAGCAAAGGGACACCGGCTGGAGCTTTCTTT
V: TRBV5-1; size: NA; D: TRBD1; J: TRBJ2-5; CDR3: CASSSRGDSGGRETQYF; DNA: TGCGCCAGCAGCTCAAGGGGGGACTCAGGGGGCAGAGAGACCCAGTACTTC
V: TRBV9; size: NA; D: TRBD1; J: TRBJ1-3; CDR3: CASSAGTGAGNTIYF; DNA: TGTGCCAGCAGCGCCGGGACAGGGGCTGGAAACACCATATATTTT
V: TRBV27; size: NA; D: NA; J: TRBJ2-1; CDR3: CASSWLASAVGNEQFF; DNA: TGTGCCAGCAGTTGGCTGGCAAGCGCCGTGGGTAATGAGCAGTTCTTC
V: TRBV5-1; size: few; D: TRBD1; J: TRBJ1-5; CDR3: CASSLGQGEPQHF; DNA: TGCGCCAGCAGCTTGGGCCAGGGGGAACCCCAGCATTTT
V: TRBV29-1; size: NA; D: NA; J: TRBJ2-3; CDR3: CSVVPQDTQYF; DNA: TGCAGCGTTGTACCCCAGGATACGCAGTATTTT
V: TRBV7-2; size: NA; D: NA; J: TRBJ1-2; CDR3: CASSQVNTF; DNA: TGTGCCAGCAGCCAGGTGAACACCTTC